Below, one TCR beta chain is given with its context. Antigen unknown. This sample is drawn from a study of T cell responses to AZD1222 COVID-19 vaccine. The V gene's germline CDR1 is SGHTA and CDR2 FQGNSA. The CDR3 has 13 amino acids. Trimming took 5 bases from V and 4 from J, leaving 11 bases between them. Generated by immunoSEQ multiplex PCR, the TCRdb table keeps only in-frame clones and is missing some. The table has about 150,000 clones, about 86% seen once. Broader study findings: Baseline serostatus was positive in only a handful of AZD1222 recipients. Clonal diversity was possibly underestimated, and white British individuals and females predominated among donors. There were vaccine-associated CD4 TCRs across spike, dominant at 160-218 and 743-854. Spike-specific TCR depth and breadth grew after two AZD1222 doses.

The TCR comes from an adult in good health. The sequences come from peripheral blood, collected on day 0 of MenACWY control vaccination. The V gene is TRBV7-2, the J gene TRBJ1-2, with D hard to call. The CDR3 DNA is TGTGCCAGCAGCCCCCGTGGCCCCTATGGCTACACCTTC. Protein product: CASSPRGPYGYTF.